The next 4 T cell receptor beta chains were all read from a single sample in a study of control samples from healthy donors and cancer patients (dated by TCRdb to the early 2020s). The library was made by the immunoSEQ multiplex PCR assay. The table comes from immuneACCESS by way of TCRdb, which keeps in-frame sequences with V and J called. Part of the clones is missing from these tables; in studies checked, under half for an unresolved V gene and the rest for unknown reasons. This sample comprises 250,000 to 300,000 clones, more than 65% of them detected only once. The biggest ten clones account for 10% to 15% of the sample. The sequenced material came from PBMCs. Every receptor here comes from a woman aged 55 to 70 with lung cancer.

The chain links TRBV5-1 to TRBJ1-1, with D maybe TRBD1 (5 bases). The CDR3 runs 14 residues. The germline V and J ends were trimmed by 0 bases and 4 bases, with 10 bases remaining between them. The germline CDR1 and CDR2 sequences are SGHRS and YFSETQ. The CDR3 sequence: CASSLERGSTEAFF. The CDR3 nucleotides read TGCGCCAGCAGCTTGGAGAGGGGTAGCACTGAAGCTTTCTTT.

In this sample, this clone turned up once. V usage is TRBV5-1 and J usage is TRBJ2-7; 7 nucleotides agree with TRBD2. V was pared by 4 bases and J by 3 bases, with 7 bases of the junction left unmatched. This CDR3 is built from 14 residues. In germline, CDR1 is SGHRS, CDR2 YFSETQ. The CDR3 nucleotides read TGCGCCAGCAGCCACACCGGGACTAACTACGAGCAGTACTTC. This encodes CASSHTGTNYEQYF.

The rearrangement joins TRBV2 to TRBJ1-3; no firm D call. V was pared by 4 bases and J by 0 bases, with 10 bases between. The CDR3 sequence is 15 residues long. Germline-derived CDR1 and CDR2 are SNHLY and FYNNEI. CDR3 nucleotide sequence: TGTGCCAGCAGTGGCGGCCAAGGCTCTGGAAACACCATATATTTT. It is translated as CASSGGQGSGNTIYF.

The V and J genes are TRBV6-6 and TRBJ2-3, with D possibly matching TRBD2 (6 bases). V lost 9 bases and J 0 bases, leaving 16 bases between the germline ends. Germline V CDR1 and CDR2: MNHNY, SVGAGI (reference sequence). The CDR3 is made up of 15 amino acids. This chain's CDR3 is CASSGDPTSTDTQYF. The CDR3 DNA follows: TGTGCCAGTTCGGGGGATCCTACTAGCACAGATACGCAGTATTTT.